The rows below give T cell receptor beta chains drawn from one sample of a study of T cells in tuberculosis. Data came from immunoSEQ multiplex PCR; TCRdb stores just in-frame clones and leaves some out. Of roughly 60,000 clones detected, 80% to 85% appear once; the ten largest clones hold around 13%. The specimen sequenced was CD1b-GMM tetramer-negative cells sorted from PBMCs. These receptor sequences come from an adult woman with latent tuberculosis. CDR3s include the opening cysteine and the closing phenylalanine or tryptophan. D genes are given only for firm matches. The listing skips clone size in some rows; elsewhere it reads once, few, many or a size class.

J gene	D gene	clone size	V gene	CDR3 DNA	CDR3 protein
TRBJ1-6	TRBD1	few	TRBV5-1	TGCGCCAGCAGCTTCGGACAGGGACAACGGTCACCCCTCCACTTT	CASSFGQGQRSPLHF
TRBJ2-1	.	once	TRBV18	TGTGCCAGCTCAACATACGAGGGTGAGCAGTTCTTC	CASSTYEGEQFF
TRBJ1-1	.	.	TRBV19	TGTGCCAGTAGTATAGTGAGGTCGGGCACTGAAGCTTTCTTT	CASSIVRSGTEAFF
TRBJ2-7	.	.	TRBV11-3	TGTGCCAGCAGCTACCTCTCAGGGCGTCGCTACTACGAGCAGTACTTC	CASSYLSGRRYYEQYF
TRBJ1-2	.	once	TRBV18	TGTGCCAGCTCCCAAGCCCGGAGTCACACCTATGGCTACACCTTC	CASSQARSHTYGYTF
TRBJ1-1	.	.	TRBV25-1	TGTGCCAGCAGTGCCTCCTATGGGCAGGACACTGAAGCTTTCTTT	CASSASYGQDTEAFF
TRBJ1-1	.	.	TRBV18	TGTGCCAGCTCACCAGGACAGCCGAGGGGAGCTTTCTTT	CASSPGQPRGAFF
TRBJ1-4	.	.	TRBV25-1	TGTGCCAGCAGTGAATACGATGAAAAACTGTTTTTT	CASSEYDEKLFF
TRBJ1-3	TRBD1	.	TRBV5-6	TGTGCCAGCAGCTTCCTTAACAGGGGGAACACCATATATTTT	CASSFLNRGNTIYF
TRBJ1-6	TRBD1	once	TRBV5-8	TGTGCCAGCAGCTCCGGGACAGGGGGAGCGTCACCCCTCCACTTT	CASSSGTGGASPLHF